This T cell receptor (beta chain) was retrieved from a study of CD8 T cells in ankylosing spondylitis. This clonotype was seen only a few times. Its antigen is undetermined. The V and J ends lost 5 bases and 10 bases, in that order; junction bases with no gene match: 9. This CDR3 contains 15 residues. Germline V gene sequence: CDR1 SGHAT, CDR2 FQNNGV. TCRdb fed the 5' RACE reads into MiXCR, producing one record per CDR3 protein. The sample shows 200,000 or so distinct CDR3 sequences, 10% to 15% of them seen only once. General study findings and limits: Ankylosing spondylitis blood appeared to be characterized by a TCR beta motif of roughly eight highly homologous variants.

The TCR sequence derives from a female donor with ankylosing spondylitis or in good health (not recorded which). Sequences were obtained from blood, either unsorted or a sorted T cell fraction (not recorded which). This chain links TRBV11-2 with TRBJ2-1; 12 bases match TRBD2. The CDR3 DNA reads as TGTGCCAGCAGCCATAGACTAGCGGGAGATCGCGAGCAGTTCTTC. Residues: CASSHRLAGDREQFF. Filled out from reference TRBV11-2 and TRBJ2-1, the complete variable domain reads EAGVAQSPRYKIIEKRQSVAFWCNPISGHATLYWYQQILGQGPKLLIQFQNNGVVDDSQLPKDRFSAERLKGVDSTLKIQPAKLEDSAVYLCASSHRLAGDREQFFGPGTRLTVL.